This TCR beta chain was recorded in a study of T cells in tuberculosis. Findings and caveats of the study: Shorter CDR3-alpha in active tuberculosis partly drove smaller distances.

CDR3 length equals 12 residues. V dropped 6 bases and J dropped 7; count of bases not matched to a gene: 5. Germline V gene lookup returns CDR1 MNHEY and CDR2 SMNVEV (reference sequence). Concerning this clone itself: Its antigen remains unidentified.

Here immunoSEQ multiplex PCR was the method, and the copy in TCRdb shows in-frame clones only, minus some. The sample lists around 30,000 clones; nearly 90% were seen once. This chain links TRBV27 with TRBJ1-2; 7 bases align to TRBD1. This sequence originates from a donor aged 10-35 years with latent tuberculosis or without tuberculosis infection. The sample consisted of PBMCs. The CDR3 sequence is CASSDRAGGYTF. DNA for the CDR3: TGTGCCAGCAGCGACAGGGCAGGTGGCTACACCTTC.